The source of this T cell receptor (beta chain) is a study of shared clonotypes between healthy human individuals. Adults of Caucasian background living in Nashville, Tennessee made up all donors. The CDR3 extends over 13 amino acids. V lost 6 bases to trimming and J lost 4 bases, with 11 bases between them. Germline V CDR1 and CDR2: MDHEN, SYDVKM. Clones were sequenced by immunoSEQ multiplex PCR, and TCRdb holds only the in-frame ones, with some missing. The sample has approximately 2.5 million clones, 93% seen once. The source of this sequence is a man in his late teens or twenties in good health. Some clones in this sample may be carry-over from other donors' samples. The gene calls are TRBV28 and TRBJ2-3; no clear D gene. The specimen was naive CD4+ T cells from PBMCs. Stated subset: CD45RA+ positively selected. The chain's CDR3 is CASRAVWADTQYF. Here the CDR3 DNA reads TGTGCCAGCAGGGCCGTTTGGGCAGATACGCAGTATTTT.